The next 9 T cell receptor beta chains were all read from a single sample in a study of blood T cell repertoires in COVID-19 (dated by TCRdb to 2019 to 2021). The library was produced with the immunoSEQ multiplex PCR assay. Drawn from immuneACCESS, this table holds only the in-frame rearrangements with V and J called that TCRdb kept. Clones are partly lost; checked studies trace under half to an unresolved V gene and leave the rest unexplained. In this sample the table shows fewer than 150,000 clones, just over 70% of which occur a single time. 0.75% to 0.9% of the sample lies in the top ten. Sequenced input: peripheral blood. Receptors originate from a human donor with acute or convalescent COVID-19. The donor label of this sample is uncertain.

The CDR3 loop reads CASSEPQGEDEQYV. The CDR3 DNA follows: TGTGCCAGCAGTGAGCCACAGGGGGAAGACGAGCAGTACGTC. V gene TRBV2 combines with J gene TRBJ2-7, with TRBD1 identical over 8 bases. This CDR3 region has 14 residues. J lost 5 bases, V lost 3 bases, and 6 bases had no gene match. Germline V gene lookup returns CDR1 SNHLY and CDR2 FYNNEI.

J is TRBJ1-1 and V is TRBV5-1, with 9 nucleotides matching TRBD1. The CDR3 totals 16 residues. The junction had 10 bases not matched to a gene; V was cut back by 2 bases and J by 5 bases. Germline V lookup: CDR1 SGHRS, CDR2 YFSETQ. The CDR3 DNA reads TGCGCCAGCAGCTTTCCGACAGGGGGAGGTCGGACTGAAGCTTTCTTT. It codes for CASSFPTGGGRTEAFF.

The chain has TRBV2 and TRBJ2-3, with TRBD2 matching 8 bases. Losses at the gene ends were 6 bases for V and 2 bases for J; bases not matched to a gene: 10. Germline V lookup: CDR1 SNHLY, CDR2 FYNNEI. The CDR3 loop spans 16 amino acids. The CDR3 reads CASSERGGLITDTQYF. CDR3 nucleotides: TGTGCCAGCAGCGAACGGGGGGGCCTTATCACAGATACGCAGTATTTT.

The chain couples TRBV5-3 to TRBJ2-7; no definite D call. TRBV5-3 is known as an ORF, though its function is uncertain. The CDR3 runs to 10 residues. CDR3 residues: CARSEVPTSV. The CDR3 DNA sequence: TGTGCCAGAAGCGAGGTCCCGACCAGCGTC.

This chain uses TRBV9 with TRBJ1-3; TRBD1 might be the D (5 bases). Germline V gives CDR1 SGDLS, CDR2 YYNGEE. There are 14 residues in the CDR3. The V end was cut by 0 bases, the J end by 2 bases, with 6 bases between. In DNA, the CDR3 is TGTGCCAGCAGCGTAGCCAGGGCTGGAAACACCATATATTTT. Its translation is CASSVARAGNTIYF.

DNA for the CDR3: TGTGCCAGCAGCGTAACAAATACCGGGGAGCTGTTTTTT. It specifies CASSVTNTGELFF. The rearrangement links TRBV9 to TRBJ2-2, with D unresolved. The CDR3 has 13 residues. From germline, CDR1 is SGDLS and CDR2 YYNGEE. The germline V and J ends were trimmed by 1 base and 5 bases, with 6 bases remaining between them.

CDR3 loop: CASSGGTGYNEQFF. The CDR3 nucleotides are TGTGCCAGCAGCGGAGGGACAGGGTACAATGAGCAGTTCTTC. The rearrangement links TRBV9 to TRBJ2-1; 9 nucleotides agree with TRBD1. The CDR3 loop spans 14 amino acids. Germline V lookup: CDR1 SGDLS, CDR2 YYNGEE. V gave up 3 bases and J gave up 4 bases; unmatched junction bases: 2.

This clone turned up a few times. V is TRBV20-1 and J is TRBJ1-6; D not certain. Germline values: CDR1 DFQATT, CDR2 SNEGSKA (reference sequence). CDR3 length: 11 amino acids. V was trimmed by 0 bases and J by 18 bases, leaving 12 bases between them. DNA of the CDR3: TGCAGTGCTAGAGATCGGGAGGCTTCCCACTTT. Its translation is CSARDREASHF.

This clone was seen only a few times. The rearrangement uses TRBV2 and TRBJ1-4; 7 positions match TRBD1. Trimming took 5 bases from V and 1 from J; bases not matched to a gene: 4. Germline CDR1 SNHLY, CDR2 FYNNEI. The length of the CDR3 is 15 residues. The CDR3, as DNA: TGTGCCAGCAGTTCCCGACAGGGAACTAATGAAAAACTGTTTTTT. Translated: CASSSRQGTNEKLFF. The whole variable domain, remainder taken from reference TRBV2 and TRBJ1-4, is EPEVTQTPSHQVTQMGQEVILRCVPISNHLYFYWYRQILGQKVEFLVSFYNNEISEKSEIFDDQFSVERPDGSNFTLKIRSTKLEDSAMYFCASSSRQGTNEKLFFGSGTQLSVL.